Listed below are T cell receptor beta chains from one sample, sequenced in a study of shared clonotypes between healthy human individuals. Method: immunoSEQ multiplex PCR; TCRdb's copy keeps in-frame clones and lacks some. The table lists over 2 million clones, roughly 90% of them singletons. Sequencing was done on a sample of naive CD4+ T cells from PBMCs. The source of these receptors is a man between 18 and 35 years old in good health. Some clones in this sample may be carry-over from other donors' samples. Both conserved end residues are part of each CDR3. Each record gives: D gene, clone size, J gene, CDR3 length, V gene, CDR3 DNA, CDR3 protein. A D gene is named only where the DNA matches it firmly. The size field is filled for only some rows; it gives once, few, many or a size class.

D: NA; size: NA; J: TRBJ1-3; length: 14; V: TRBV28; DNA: TGTGCCAGCGAAACCGGGGTACAGCCGAACACCATATATTTT; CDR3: CASETGVQPNTIYF
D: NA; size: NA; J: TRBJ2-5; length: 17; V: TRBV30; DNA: TGTGCCATAACGGTCGGCACCGGAGGGGGGTACCAAGAGACCCAGTACTTC; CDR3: CAITVGTGGGYQETQYF
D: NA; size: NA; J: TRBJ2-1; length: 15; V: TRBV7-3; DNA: TGTGCCAGCAGCTTTTATCTACAAGAGTGCGATGAGCAGTTCTTC; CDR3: CASSFYLQECDEQFF
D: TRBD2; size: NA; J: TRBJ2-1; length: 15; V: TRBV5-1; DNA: TGCGCCAGCAGCCCGGAGGCTAGCGGGTACAATGAGCAGTTCTTC; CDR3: CASSPEASGYNEQFF
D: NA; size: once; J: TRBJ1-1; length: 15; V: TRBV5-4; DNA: TGTGCCAGCAGCTTGGAATTAGACAGGTACACTGAAGCTTTCTTT; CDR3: CASSLELDRYTEAFF
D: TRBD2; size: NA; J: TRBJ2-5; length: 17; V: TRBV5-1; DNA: TGCGCCAGCAGCCCACTTTCGGGACTAGCGGGAGGGGAGACCCAGTACTTC; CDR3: CASSPLSGLAGGETQYF
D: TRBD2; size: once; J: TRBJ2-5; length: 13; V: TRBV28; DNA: TGTGCCAGCAGTTTAAGCGGACTAGCGGGAGGGTACTTC; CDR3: CASSLSGLAGGYF
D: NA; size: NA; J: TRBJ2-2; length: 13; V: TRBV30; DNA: TGTGCCTGGGAGGGTGGGTTGACCGGGGAGCTGTTTTTT; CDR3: CAWEGGLTGELFF
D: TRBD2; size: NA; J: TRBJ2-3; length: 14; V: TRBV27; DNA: TGTGCCAGCAGTTTACTAGCGGGAGAGGATACGCAGTATTTT; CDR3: CASSLLAGEDTQYF
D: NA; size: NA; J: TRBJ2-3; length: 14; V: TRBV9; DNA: TGTGCCAGCAGCCCCCTGGGAATTGGGGATACGCAGTATTTT; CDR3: CASSPLGIGDTQYF
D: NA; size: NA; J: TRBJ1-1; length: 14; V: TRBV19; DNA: TGTGCCAGTAGTATAGACTCCCTTCGAGCTGAAGCTTTCTTT; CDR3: CASSIDSLRAEAFF
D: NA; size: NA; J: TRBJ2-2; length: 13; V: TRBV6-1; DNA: TGTGCCAGCACAGAAGTGAACACCGGGGAGCTGTTTTTT; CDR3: CASTEVNTGELFF
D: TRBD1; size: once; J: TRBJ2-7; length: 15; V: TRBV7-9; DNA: TGTGCCAGCAGCCCCAATCCGGGACAGAACTACGAGCAGTACTTC; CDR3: CASSPNPGQNYEQYF
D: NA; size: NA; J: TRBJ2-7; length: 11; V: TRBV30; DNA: TGTGCCTGGAGCTGGGGAGGCGAGCAGTACTTC; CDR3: CAWSWGGEQYF
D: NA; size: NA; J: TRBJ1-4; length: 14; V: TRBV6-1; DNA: TGTGCCAGCAGTGAAACCGGGGGCGGTGAAAAACTGTTTTTT; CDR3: CASSETGGGEKLFF
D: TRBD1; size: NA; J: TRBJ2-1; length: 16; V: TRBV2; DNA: TGTGCCACTCAGGGGGAACGGGGAAACTCCTACAATGAGCAGTTCTTC; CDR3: CATQGERGNSYNEQFF
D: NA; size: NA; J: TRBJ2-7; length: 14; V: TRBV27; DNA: TGTGCCAGCAGTTTAAGGACGATCGGAGACGAGCAGTACTTC; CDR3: CASSLRTIGDEQYF
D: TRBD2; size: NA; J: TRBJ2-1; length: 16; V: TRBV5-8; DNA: TGTGCCAGCAGCACCCGGACTAGCGGGAGCTACAATGAGCAGTTCTTC; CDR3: CASSTRTSGSYNEQFF
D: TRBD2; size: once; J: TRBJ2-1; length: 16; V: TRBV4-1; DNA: TGCGCCAGCAGCCGAGGGGGACTAGTAGGTCTCAATGAGCAGTTCTTC; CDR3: CASSRGGLVGLNEQFF
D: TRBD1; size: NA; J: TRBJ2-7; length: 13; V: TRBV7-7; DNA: TGTGCCAGCAGCCCTACAGGGGAGAGCGAGCAGTACTTC; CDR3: CASSPTGESEQYF
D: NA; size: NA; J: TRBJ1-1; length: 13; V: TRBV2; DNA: TGTGCCAGCAGTGGTGGTTGGAACACTGAAGCTTTCTTT; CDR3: CASSGGWNTEAFF
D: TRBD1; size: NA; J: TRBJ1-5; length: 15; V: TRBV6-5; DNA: TGTGCCAGCAGCGCGGGACAGGGGGCTGGTCAGCCCCAGCATTTT; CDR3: CASSAGQGAGQPQHF
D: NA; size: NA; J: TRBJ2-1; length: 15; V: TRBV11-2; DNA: TGTGCCAGCAGCTTAGGTTTGAGCTCCTACAATGAGCAGTTCTTC; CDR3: CASSLGLSSYNEQFF
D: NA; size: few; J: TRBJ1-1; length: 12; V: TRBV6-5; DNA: TGTGCCAGCAGCCGGGTAGGGACTGAAGCTTTCTTT; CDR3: CASSRVGTEAFF
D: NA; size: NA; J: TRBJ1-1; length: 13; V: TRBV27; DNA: TGTGCCAGCAGTCCATGGGTGAACACTGAAGCTTTCTTT; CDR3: CASSPWVNTEAFF
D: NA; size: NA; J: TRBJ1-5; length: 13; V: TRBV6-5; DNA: TGTGCCAGCAGCTATGGGCCCGATCAGCCCCAGCATTTT; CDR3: CASSYGPDQPQHF
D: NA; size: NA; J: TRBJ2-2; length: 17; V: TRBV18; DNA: TGTGCCAGCTCACCCCAGGAGGGCAGGACAAACACCGGGGAGCTGTTTTTT; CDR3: CASSPQEGRTNTGELFF
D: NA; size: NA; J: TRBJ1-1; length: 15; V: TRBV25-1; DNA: TGTGCCAGCAGTGAATTCCCAGGGATATGCACTGAAGCTTTCTTT; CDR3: CASSEFPGICTEAFF
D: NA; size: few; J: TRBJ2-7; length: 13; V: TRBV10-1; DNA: TGCGCCAGCAGTGGGGGCGCTCGCCGCGAGCAGTACTTC; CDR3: CASSGGARREQYF
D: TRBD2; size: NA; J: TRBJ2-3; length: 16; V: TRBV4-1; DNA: TGCGCCAGCAGCCGTTCGACTAGCGGGGGTGGAGATACGCAGTATTTT; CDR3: CASSRSTSGGGDTQYF
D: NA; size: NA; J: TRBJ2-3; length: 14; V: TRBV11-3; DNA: TGTGCCAGCAGCTTAGGACAGAGCACAGATACGCAGTATTTT; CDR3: CASSLGQSTDTQYF
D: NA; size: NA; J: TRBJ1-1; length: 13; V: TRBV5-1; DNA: TGCGCCAGCAGCTTGGATACAGGGAATTTCGCTTTCTTT; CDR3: CASSLDTGNFAFF
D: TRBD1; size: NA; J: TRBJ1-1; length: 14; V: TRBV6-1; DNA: TGTGCCAGCAGTGATGGGACAGGTGACACTGAAGCTTTCTTT; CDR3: CASSDGTGDTEAFF
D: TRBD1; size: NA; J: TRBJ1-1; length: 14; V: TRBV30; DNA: TGTGCCGTCGGCCAGGGGGCTGGACACACTGAAGCTTTCTTT; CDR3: CAVGQGAGHTEAFF
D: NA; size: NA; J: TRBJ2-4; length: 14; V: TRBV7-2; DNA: TGTGCCAGCAGCTTCGGCGGGATAAAAAACATTCAGTACTTC; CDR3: CASSFGGIKNIQYF
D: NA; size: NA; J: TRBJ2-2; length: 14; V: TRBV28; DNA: TGTGCCAGCAGTCCCCGGATGGACACCGGGGAGCTGTTTTTT; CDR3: CASSPRMDTGELFF